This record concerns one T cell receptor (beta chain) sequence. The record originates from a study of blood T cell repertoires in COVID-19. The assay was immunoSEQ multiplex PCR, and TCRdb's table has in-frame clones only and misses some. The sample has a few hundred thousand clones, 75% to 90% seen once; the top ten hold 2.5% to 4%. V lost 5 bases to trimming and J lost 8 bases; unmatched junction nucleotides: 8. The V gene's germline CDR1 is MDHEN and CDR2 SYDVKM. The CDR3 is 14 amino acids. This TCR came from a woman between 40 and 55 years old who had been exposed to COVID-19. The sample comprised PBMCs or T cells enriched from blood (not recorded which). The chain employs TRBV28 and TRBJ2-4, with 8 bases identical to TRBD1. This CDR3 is CASSARDRLDIQYF. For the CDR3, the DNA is TGTGCCAGCAGTGCCCGGGACAGGCTCGACATTCAGTACTTC. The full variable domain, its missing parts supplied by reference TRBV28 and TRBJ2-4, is DVKVTQSSRYLVKRTGEKVFLECVQDMDHENMFWYRQDPGLGLRLIYFSYDVKMKEKGDIPEGYSVSREKKERFSLILESASTNQTSMYLCASSARDRLDIQYFGAGTRLSVL.